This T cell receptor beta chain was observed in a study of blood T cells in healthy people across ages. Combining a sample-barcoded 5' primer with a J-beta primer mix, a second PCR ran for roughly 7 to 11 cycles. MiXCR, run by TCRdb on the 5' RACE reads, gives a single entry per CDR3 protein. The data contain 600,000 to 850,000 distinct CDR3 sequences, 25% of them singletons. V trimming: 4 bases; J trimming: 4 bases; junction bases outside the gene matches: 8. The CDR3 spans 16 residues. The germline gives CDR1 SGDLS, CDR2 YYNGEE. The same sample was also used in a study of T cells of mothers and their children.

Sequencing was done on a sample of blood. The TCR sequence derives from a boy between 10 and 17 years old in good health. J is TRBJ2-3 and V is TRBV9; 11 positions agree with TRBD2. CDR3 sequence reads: CASSRSGGAPADTQYF. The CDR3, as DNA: TGTGCCAGCAGCCGTAGCGGGGGGGCCCCGGCAGATACGCAGTATTTT.